This T cell receptor (beta chain) appears in the sequencing data of a study of identical twins. Broader study findings: Invariant MAIT and iNKT cells could partly confound zero-insertion analyses.

Remarks on this clonotype: The antigen is unknown.

TCRdb reanalysed the 5' RACE reads using MiXCR and keeps one entry per CDR3 protein. The sample has roughly 690,000 distinct CDR3 sequences, 21% seen once. CDR3 length: 13 residues. Trimming took 0 bases from V and 8 from J, leaving 10 bases between them. Germline CDR1 is MNHEY and CDR2 is SVGAGI. These sequences were also reported in another study, on T cells expressing NK-cell markers. Turning to that study: HCMV serostatus: seven of eight sequenced donors positive, one negative. In a group of roughly 6 donors, dominant NKG2C+ clonotypes represented 1.0-7.0% of CD8+ T cells. These clonotypes also led the CD3+CD56-NKG2C+ fraction in four donors.

The V call is TRBV6-5, the J call TRBJ1-2; D remains ambiguous. This receptor was identified in a woman aged 18-35 years in good health. Material for sequencing was PBMCs. The CDR3 sequence: CASSYSGGQGYTF. DNA of the CDR3: TGTGCCAGCAGTTACTCGGGAGGGCAAGGCTACACCTTC.